The clone carrying this T cell receptor (beta chain) was seen repeatedly, ten times or more. The antigen is undetermined. TCRalpha and TCRbeta libraries used 5'RACE with constant-segment primers and UMIs. TCRdb reprocessed the 5' RACE reads with MiXCR, giving one entry per CDR3 protein. The data show around 300,000 distinct CDR3 sequences, about 13% seen once. This sample is drawn from a study of T-cell memory formation after mild COVID-19. Broader study findings: Specificity for SARS-CoV-2 was not confirmed among the second-wave clones peaking on day 37. Clones that got smaller from day 15 to 85 had even CD4/CD8, while clones growing later tipped toward CD4+. Some responding clones appeared in pre-infection memory, suggesting cross-reactive memory joined.

Sequencing was done on a sample of PBMCs or a T cell subset sorted from them (not recorded which). The TCR comes from a man younger than 30 who had mild COVID-19 (a few samples of this study predate the infection). Cell type and time point are not known.

The CDR3 coding sequence is TGCGCCAGCAGCATTGCGATAACCGGGACAGGGGAGGAAAAACTGTTTTTT. It translates to CASSIAITGTGEEKLFF. The chain recombines TRBV5-1 with TRBJ1-4, with TRBD1 matching 10 bases. This CDR3 region has 17 residues. With 4 bases clipped from V and 8 bases from J, the junction kept 14 bases outside the gene matches. Germline V lookup: CDR1 SGHRS, CDR2 YFSETQ.